This T cell receptor beta chain originates from a study of cytomegalovirus exposure and HLA in healthy donors. The PCR employed 60 Vbeta primers together with 13 Jbeta primers. Here immunoSEQ multiplex PCR was the method, and the copy in TCRdb shows in-frame clones only, minus some. Of under 250,000 clones in the sample, roughly 79% are singletons; the top ten hold 1.5% to 2%. Study results and limitations: In vitro work confirmed that a few CMV-associated chains recognize CMV antigens.

Remarks on this clone: What it binds is unknown.

CDR1 and CDR2 from the germline V gene are MNHNY and SVGAGI (reference sequence). With 2 bases removed from V and 3 bases from J, the gap between germline ends came to 8 bases. The CDR3 consists of 13 residues. Sequencing used PBMCs. V is TRBV6-6 and J is TRBJ2-7; D possibly corresponds to TRBD2 (6 bases). The receptor was isolated from a male donor in good health and CMV-seronegative. The CDR3 DNA sequence: TGTGCCAGCAGTTACCAGGGAGGCTACGAGCAGTACTTC. As protein: CASSYQGGYEQYF.